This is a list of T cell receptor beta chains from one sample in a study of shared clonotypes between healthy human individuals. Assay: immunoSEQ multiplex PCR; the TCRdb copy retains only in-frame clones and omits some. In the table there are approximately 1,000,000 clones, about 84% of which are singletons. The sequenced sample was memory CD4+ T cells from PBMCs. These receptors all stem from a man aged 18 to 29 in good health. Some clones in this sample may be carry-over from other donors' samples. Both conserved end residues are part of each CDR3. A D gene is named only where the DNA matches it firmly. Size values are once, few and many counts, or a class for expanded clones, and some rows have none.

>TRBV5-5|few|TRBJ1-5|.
CASSLGGSNQPQHF
TGTGCCAGCAGCTTGGGGGGGAGCAATCAGCCCCAGCATTTT
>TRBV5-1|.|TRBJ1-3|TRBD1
CASSSRTGQGGNTIYF
TGCGCCAGCAGTTCCCGGACAGGACAAGGTGGAAACACCATATATTTT
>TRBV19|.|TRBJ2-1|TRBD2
CASSTWRETHNEQFF
TGTGCCAGTAGTACTTGGCGGGAGACCCACAATGAGCAGTTCTTC
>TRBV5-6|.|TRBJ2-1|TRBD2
CASSLLAGDRLEQFF
TGTGCCAGCAGCTTACTAGCGGGAGATAGACTCGAGCAGTTCTTC
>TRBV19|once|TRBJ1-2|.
CASRVGGHRSYGYTF
TGTGCCAGTAGGGTGGGGGGCCATAGATCCTATGGCTACACCTTC
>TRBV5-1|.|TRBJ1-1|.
CASSSLMNTEAFF
TGCGCCAGCAGCTCGCTCATGAACACTGAAGCTTTCTTT
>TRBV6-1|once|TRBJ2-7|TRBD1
CASSWDRGTYEQYF
TGTGCCAGCAGTTGGGACAGGGGCACCTACGAGCAGTACTTC
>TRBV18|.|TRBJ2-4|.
CASSKDQGVGTQSSIQYF
TGTGCCAGCTCGAAGGACCAGGGTGTTGGAACCCAATCGAGCATTCAGTACTTC
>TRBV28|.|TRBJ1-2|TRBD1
CASSLTYGTGGADQGYTF
TGTGCCAGCAGCTTGACCTACGGGACAGGGGGCGCTGATCAGGGCTACACCTTC
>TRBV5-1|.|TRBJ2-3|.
CASRAGSTDTQYF
TGCGCCTCGAGGGCAGGGAGCACAGATACGCAGTATTTT
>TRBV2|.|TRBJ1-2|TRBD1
CASSPQGADYGYTF
TGTGCCAGCAGCCCACAGGGGGCAGACTATGGCTACACCTTC
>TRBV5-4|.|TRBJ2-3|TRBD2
CASSFLPAGGGSRDTQYF
TGTGCCAGCAGCTTTCTTCCCGCGGGAGGCGGGAGTAGAGATACGCAGTATTTT
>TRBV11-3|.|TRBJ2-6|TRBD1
CASSGTDSGANVLTF
TGTGCCAGCAGCGGGACAGACTCTGGGGCCAACGTCCTGACTTTC
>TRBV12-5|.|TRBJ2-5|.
CASGLGGGETQYF
TGTGCTAGTGGTTTAGGGGGGGGAGAGACCCAGTACTTC
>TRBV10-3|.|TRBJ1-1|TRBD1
CAISETGADTEAFF
TGTGCCATCAGTGAAACAGGGGCGGACACTGAAGCTTTCTTT
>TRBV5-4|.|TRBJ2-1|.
CASSLGPGGYNEQFF
TGTGCCAGCAGCTTGGGGCCAGGGGGGTACAATGAGCAGTTCTTC
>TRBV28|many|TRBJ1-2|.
CASSFQTEGYTF
TGTGCCAGCAGTTTCCAGACAGAGGGCTACACCTTC
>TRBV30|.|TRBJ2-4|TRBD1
CACTHDRAPYF
TGTGCCTGCACCCACGACAGGGCCCCGTACTTC
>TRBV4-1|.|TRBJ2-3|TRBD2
CASSQDPPAGTKDTQYF
TGCGCCAGCAGCCAAGATCCCCCAGCGGGAACCAAAGATACGCAGTATTTT
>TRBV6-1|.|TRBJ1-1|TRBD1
CASSGPQGPDEAFF
TGTGCCAGCAGTGGCCCACAGGGGCCCGATGAAGCTTTCTTT
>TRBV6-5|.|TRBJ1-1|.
CASSSSTEAFF
TGTGCCAGCAGTTCAAGCACTGAAGCTTTCTTT
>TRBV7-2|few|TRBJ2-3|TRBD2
CASSLVGTSGSTDTQYF
TGTGCCAGCAGCTTAGTTGGGACTAGCGGGAGCACAGATACGCAGTATTTT
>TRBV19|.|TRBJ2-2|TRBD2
CASSRLAGSFTGELFF
TGTGCCAGTAGCCGACTAGCGGGCTCCTTCACCGGGGAGCTGTTTTTT
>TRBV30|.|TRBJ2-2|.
CAWSDGTLIGELFF
TGTGCCTGGAGTGATGGGACATTGATCGGGGAGCTGTTTTTT
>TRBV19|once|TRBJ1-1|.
CASSIERRSNTEAFF
TGTGCCAGTAGTATAGAGCGGAGATCGAACACTGAAGCTTTCTTT
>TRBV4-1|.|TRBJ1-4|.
CASSPSRGVRDEKLFF
TGCGCCAGCAGCCCCTCTCGGGGGGTTAGGGATGAAAAACTGTTTTTT
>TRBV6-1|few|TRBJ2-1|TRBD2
CASSEIGTRVDNEQFF
TGTGCCAGCAGTGAAATCGGGACTAGAGTCGACAATGAGCAGTTCTTC
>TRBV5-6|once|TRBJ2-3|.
CASSLEDTQYF
TGTGCCAGCAGCTTGGAGGATACGCAGTATTTT
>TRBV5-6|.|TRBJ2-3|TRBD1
CASSPGQGASSDTQYF
TGTGCCAGCAGCCCAGGACAGGGGGCTTCGTCCGATACGCAGTATTTT
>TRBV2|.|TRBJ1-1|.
CASSPEGRNTEAFF
TGTGCCAGCAGTCCCGAGGGCAGAAACACTGAAGCTTTCTTT
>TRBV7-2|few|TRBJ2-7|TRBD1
CASSQGQGMYEQYF
TGTGCCAGCAGCCAGGGACAGGGGATGTACGAGCAGTACTTC
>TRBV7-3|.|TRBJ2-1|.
CASSKPGSSYNEQFF
TGTGCCAGCAGCAAACCTGGTAGCTCCTACAATGAGCAGTTCTTC
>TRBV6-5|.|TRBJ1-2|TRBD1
CASRGSGTGNYGYTF
TGTGCCAGCAGAGGGAGTGGGACAGGGAACTATGGCTACACCTTC
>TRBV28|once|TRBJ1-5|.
CASSPVGPQPQHF
TGTGCCAGCAGCCCCGTGGGCCCTCAGCCCCAGCATTTT
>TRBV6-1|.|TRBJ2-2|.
CASSALTSLHVSGELFF
TGTGCCAGCAGTGCTCTCACTAGTTTACATGTTTCCGGGGAGCTGTTTTTT
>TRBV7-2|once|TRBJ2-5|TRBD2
CASSSRLAEGETQYF
TGTGCCAGCAGCTCTCGACTAGCGGAGGGGGAGACCCAGTACTTC